These 15 T cell receptor beta chains were all obtained from the same sample, sequenced in a study of blood T cell repertoires in COVID-19. This table comes from immunoSEQ multiplex PCR, and its TCRdb copy is limited to in-frame clones, with some not included. The table lists around 100,000 clones, over 65% of them singletons. Sequencing was done on a sample of peripheral blood. The receptors were gathered from a human donor in a cohort sampled during active COVID-19.

This rearrangement joins TRBV4-3 to TRBJ2-1, with unresolved D. Germline loops: CDR1 LGHNA, CDR2 YSLEER. The CDR3 is made up of 16 amino acids. Between the trimmed V and J ends, which lost 0 bases and 2 bases, there was a span of 11 bases. The CDR3 sequence is CASSQETVLTYNEQFF. The CDR3 DNA reads TGCGCCAGCAGCCAAGAAACAGTACTTACCTACAATGAGCAGTTCTTC.

The chain is built from TRBV6-5 and TRBJ2-2; TRBD1 agrees at 8 bases. The germline V gene has CDR1 MNHEY and CDR2 SVGAGI. The CDR3 contains 14 residues. With V trimmed by 9 bases and J by 8 bases, 11 bases remained unmatched. The CDR3 coding sequence is TGTGCCAGTAAAGGGGGACAGGCGTATGGGGAGCTGTTTTTT. It specifies CASKGGQAYGELFF.

The chain combines TRBV7-8 with TRBJ1-6; D may be TRBD1 (6 bases). The CDR3 extends over 17 amino acids. The V end was cut by 2 bases, the J end by 7 bases, with 18 bases between. Germline-derived CDR1 and CDR2 are SGHVS and FQNEAQ. The CDR3 loop is CASSLRGGGLVNSPLHF. The CDR3 DNA reads as TGTGCCAGCAGCTTAAGGGGAGGGGGGCTGGTGAATTCACCCCTCCACTTT.

The genes are TRBV9 and TRBJ1-1; 7 positions agree with TRBD1. Per the germline V gene, CDR1 is SGDLS and CDR2 is YYNGEE. J was trimmed by 1 base and V by 4 bases; bases with no gene match: 4. The CDR3 is made up of 14 amino acids. The CDR3 region is CASSLGDRNTEAFF. DNA for the CDR3: TGTGCCAGCAGCTTAGGGGACAGGAACACTGAAGCTTTCTTT.

This rearrangement joins TRBV19 to TRBJ2-1, with TRBD2 identical over 7 bases. This CDR3 has 17 amino acids. Germline assignment: CDR1 LNHDA and CDR2 SQIVND (reference sequence). V was clipped by 4 bases and J by 5 bases; unmatched bases: 14. CDR3 in DNA: TGTGCCAGTAGTAAAACCTACTTGCGGGGGAACCACAATGAGCAGTTCTTC. It codes for CASSKTYLRGNHNEQFF.

This clone was seen just once. The chain employs TRBV7-3 and TRBJ2-2; TRBD2 is a possible D gene (6 bases). This CDR3 contains 15 residues. V was trimmed by 5 bases and J by 6 bases, leaving 16 bases between them. Germline-derived CDR1 and CDR2 are SGHTA and FQGTGA. CDR3 sequence (DNA): TGTGCCAGCAGCCCCGGGCTAGCGATTTCCGGGGAGCTGTTTTTT. Encoded protein: CASSPGLAISGELFF.

V and J are TRBV24-1 and TRBJ2-5, with 8 positions matching TRBD1. This CDR3 contains 13 residues. V shed 9 bases and J 3 bases; nucleotides not matched to a gene: 5. Per germline, CDR1 KGHDR and CDR2 SFDVKD. The CDR3 is CATRDRGKETQYF. CDR3 bases: TGTGCCACCCGCGACAGGGGTAAAGAGACCCAGTACTTC.

The chain carries TRBV6-5 and TRBJ2-3; 7 bases line up with TRBD1. CDR1 is MNHEY, CDR2 SVGAGI, per germline. V trimming: 6 bases; J trimming: 1 base; junction bases outside the gene matches: 7. The CDR3 has 15 residues. CDR3 nucleotide sequence: TGTGCCAGCAGGATACAGGGGATAGGCACAGATACGCAGTATTTT. As protein: CASRIQGIGTDTQYF.

This clone was seen only once. The genes are TRBV20-1 and TRBJ2-3; D not resolved. Looked up from germline, CDR1 is DFQATT and CDR2 is SNEGSKA (reference sequence). The CDR3 consists of 15 residues. Trimming removed 3 bases from V and 5 bases from J, with 18 bases in between. CDR3 protein: CSASPRRGFRDTQYF. Written as DNA, the CDR3 is TGCAGTGCTAGTCCCCGGAGAGGTTTCAGAGATACGCAGTATTTT.

The chain carries TRBV27 and TRBJ2-5; TRBD1 might be the D (5 bases). The CDR3 consists of 15 residues. Germline values: CDR1 MNHEY, CDR2 SMNVEV (reference sequence). Trimming cost V 3 bases and J 4 bases, with 15 bases left between them. CDR3 DNA: TGTGCCAGCAGTTTCAGGGCAGTCGACGCAGAGACCCAGTACTTC. Its protein is CASSFRAVDAETQYF.

This clone was counted only a few times. This sequence joins TRBV5-6 and TRBJ2-5; D is uncertain. Germline V CDR1 and CDR2: SGHDT, YYEEEE. With 1 base removed from V and 6 bases from J, the gap between germline ends came to 13 bases. The CDR3 length is 14 residues. The CDR3 DNA sequence: TGTGCCAGCAGCTTGACGGCGGTCCCCAAGACCCAGTACTTC. This codes for CASSLTAVPKTQYF.

The gene calls are TRBV5-4 and TRBJ2-1, with 12 bases aligning to TRBD2. Per the germline V gene, CDR1 is SGHNT and CDR2 is YYREEE (reference sequence). Losses at the gene ends were 4 bases for V and 5 bases for J; bases not matched to a gene: 7. This CDR3 region has 16 residues. The CDR3 reads CASSTKTSGSHNEQFF. The CDR3 nucleotides are TGTGCCAGCAGCACAAAGACTAGCGGGAGCCACAATGAGCAGTTCTTC.

The CDR3 DNA reads as TGTGCCAGCAGCTTGGAAGACACCCAAGAGACCCAGTACTTC. This encodes CASSLEDTQETQYF. This chain connects TRBV5-6 to TRBJ2-5; no clear D. The CDR3 totals 14 residues. The germline V gene has CDR1 SGHDT and CDR2 YYEEEE. V was pared by 0 bases and J by 1 base, with 7 bases between.

CDR3 coding DNA: TGTGCCAGCCTCTCAATTAGCTCCTACAATGAGCAGTTCTTC. Its translation is CASLSISSYNEQFF. The genes are TRBV18 and TRBJ2-1; D ambiguous. The V end was cut by 8 bases, the J end by 0 bases, with 11 bases between. This CDR3 region has 14 residues. The germline V gene has CDR1 KGHSH and CDR2 LQKENI.

V and J are TRBV5-8 and TRBJ2-5; TRBD1 matches at 9 bases. The trim removed 0 bases at V and 3 bases at J, leaving 12 bases unmatched. Germline V gene sequence: CDR1 SGHTS, CDR2 YDEGEE. This CDR3 has 18 residues. The CDR3 here is CASSLGTGTGLVEETQYF. The CDR3 DNA is TGTGCCAGCAGCTTGGGGACCGGGACAGGGTTGGTGGAAGAGACCCAGTACTTC.